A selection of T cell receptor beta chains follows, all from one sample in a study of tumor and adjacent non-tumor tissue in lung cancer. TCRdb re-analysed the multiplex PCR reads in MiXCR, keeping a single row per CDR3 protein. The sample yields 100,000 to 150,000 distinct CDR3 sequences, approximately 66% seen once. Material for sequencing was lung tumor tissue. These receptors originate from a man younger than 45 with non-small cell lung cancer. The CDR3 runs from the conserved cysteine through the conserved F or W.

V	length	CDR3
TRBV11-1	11	CPNRTDRPPFF
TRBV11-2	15	CASSSLDGREGEQYF
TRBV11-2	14	CASSLLDSTDTQYF
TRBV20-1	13	CSDTGKSKNIQYF
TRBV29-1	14	CSINTGTSNYEQYF
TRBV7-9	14	CASSMTGRSYEQYF
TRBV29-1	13	CSASDSWVYGYTF
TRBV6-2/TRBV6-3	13	CASGTGNGETQYF
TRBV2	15	CASSEWSTANYGYTF
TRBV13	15	CASSIPGDSNQPQHF
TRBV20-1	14	CSAIAESWGNEQFF
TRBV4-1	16	CAGSQDETGQTYEQYF
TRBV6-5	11	CASRGYTEAFF
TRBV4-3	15	CASNPNQGFGTEAFF
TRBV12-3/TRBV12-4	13	CASVRGITDKQYF
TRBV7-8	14	CASSLRAINEKLFF
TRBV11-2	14	CASSLIRGAGELFF
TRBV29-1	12	CSVASSAEKLFF
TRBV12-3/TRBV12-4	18	CDSSRQILLAGSTGELFF
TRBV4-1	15	CASSPGLGGTDTQYF
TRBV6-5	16	CASSSGDTRGTDAQYF
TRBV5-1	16	CASRTGTSGNLHTQYF
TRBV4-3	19	CASSQELRQGAGMGTEAFF
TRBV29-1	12	CSVGMTTGELFF
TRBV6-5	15	CASSYNGKGTYDQYF
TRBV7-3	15	CASSLTGGVLDGYTF
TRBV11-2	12	CAGNSREGEQYF
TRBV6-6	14	CASRSTSGGYEQYF
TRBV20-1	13	CSAPRGGGPEAFF
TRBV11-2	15	CPSSFIAGMNNEQFF
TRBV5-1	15	CASMIGCSAEGEQFF
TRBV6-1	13	CASIPRPSYEQYF
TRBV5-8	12	CASNSFLGTQHF
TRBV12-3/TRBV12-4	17	CANSLGLAGTPGETQYF
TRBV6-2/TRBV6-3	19	CASNTDGLAGGENTGELFF
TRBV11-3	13	CASSLPGQETQYF
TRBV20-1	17	CTARVSDRSSYNSPLHF
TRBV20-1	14	CSATSVPHVGELFF
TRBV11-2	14	CASSSGSYTGELFF
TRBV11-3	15	CASSRSRSGANVLNF
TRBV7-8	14	CASSLGRSNTEAFF
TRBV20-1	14	CSARPSGSLNEQFF
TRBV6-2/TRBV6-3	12	CTSRQGLNEQFF
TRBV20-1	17	CNARASDRNSYNSPLHF
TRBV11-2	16	CASSQGPAGGYSEEFF
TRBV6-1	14	CTSKIGILNSPLHF
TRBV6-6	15	CASRSHWEGITEAFF
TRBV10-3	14	CAISESQGNTEAFF
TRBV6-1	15	CASSLRGRFGGELFF
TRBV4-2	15	CASSTISREENEQFF